This TCR beta chain came from a study of tumor-infiltrating lymphocytes in primary liver carcinoma. CDR1 and CDR2 (germline): SQVTM, ANQGSEA. The CDR3 has 15 amino acids. Deletions cut 8 bases from V and 14 bases from J, with 33 bases between. Total RNA and DNA came together from approximately 20-30 mg of bulk tissue without cell sorting. Every patient had chronic HBV infection and was treatment-naive. Study results and limitations: Tumors and blood were compared for top-250-clone fraction, and tumors had the significantly higher value (p = 0.039). Pairs of tumor regions overlapped more than tumor-adjacent and tumor-blood pairs did.

Details on this clonotype: The antigen remains undetermined.

Reverse transcription of around 500 ng total RNA with a constant-region primer produced TCR beta cDNA. Libraries covering TCR beta were generated through three nested multiplex PCR rounds (using a slightly modified ARM-PCR). Rounds one and two of PCR, each of roughly 10 cycles, were primed with TRBV1-TRBV30 forward primers and a C-beta reverse primer. TCRdb called the multiplex PCR reads again in MiXCR, with one record for every CDR3 protein. Of roughly 36,000 distinct CDR3 sequences listed, roughly 80% are singletons. The V gene is TRBV29-1, the J gene TRBJ1-1, with D possibly being TRBD1 (6 bases). This receptor was identified in a man aged 40-49 years with primary liver carcinoma and hepatitis B virus infection. Source material: tumor-adjacent normal liver tissue. The CDR3 here is CSIAGGWGMNTETFF. In DNA form, the CDR3 reads TGCAGCATTGCCGGGGGCTGGGGCATGAACACTGAAACATTCTTT.